These 25 T cell receptor beta chains originate from one sample sequenced in a study of T cell repertoires in cytomegalovirus infection. Their target antigens are unknown. One entry per CDR3 protein, called by TCRdb with MiXCR from the reads. Here the sample spans about 920,000 distinct CDR3 sequences, 31% being singletons. The sequencing here drew on cultured CD8+ T cells from PBMCs, taken from culture after CMV antigen stimulation. The receptors shown here come from a human donor in good health (CMV status not recorded). Some clones in this sample may be carry-over from other donors' samples.

This clonotype occurred a few times. The chain's CDR3 is CASSWDRSANTGELFF. Here the CDR3 DNA reads TGTGCCAGCAGTTGGGACAGGAGCGCGAACACCGGGGAGCTGTTTTTT. The chain is built from TRBV7-9 and TRBJ2-2, with TRBD1 matching over 8 bases. After removal of 6 bases from V and 0 bases from J, the junction contained 6 bases not matched to a gene. The CDR3 is 16 residues long. The V gene's germline CDR1 is SEHNR and CDR2 FQNEAQ (reference sequence).

This clonotype was seen only a few times. V and J are TRBV5-5 and TRBJ1-4, with D hard to call. The germline CDR1 and CDR2 sequences are SGHKS and YYEKEE (reference sequence). The V end was cut by 2 bases, the J end by 8 bases, with 10 bases between. The CDR3 length is 13 residues. The CDR3 DNA reads as TGTGCCAGCAGCTTCTTACTGGTCGAAAAACTGTTTTTT. This codes for CASSFLLVEKLFF. The entire variable domain, with the rest obtained from reference TRBV5-5 and TRBJ1-4, is as follows: DAGVTQSPTHLIKTRGQQVTLRCSPISGHKSVSWYQQVLGQGPQFIFQYYEKEERGRGNFPDRFSARQFPNYSSELNVNALLLGDSALYLCASSFLLVEKLFFGSGTQLSVL.

Many counts were recorded for this clonotype. The chain combines TRBV7-2 with TRBJ2-3; D could derive from TRBD1 or TRBD2 (5 bases each). The CDR3 is 13 residues long. Per germline, CDR1 SGHTA and CDR2 FQGNSA. V shed 7 bases and J shed 4 bases, with 12 bases lying between them. CDR3 sequence reads: CASNIGGADTQYF. In DNA, the CDR3 is TGTGCCAGCAACATTGGGGGAGCAGATACGCAGTATTTT.

For this clonotype: The final CDR3 position lacks the conserved phenylalanine or tryptophan, pointing to a likely read error. V usage is TRBV7-8 and J usage is TRBJ2-2; D may be TRBD2 (6 bases). The germline V gene encodes CDR1 SGHVS and CDR2 FQNEAQ. V gave up 5 bases and J gave up 1 base, with 14 bases separating them. The CDR3 extends over 16 amino acids. CDR3 amino acids: CASSLRREMNTGELFS. The CDR3 nucleotides read TGTGCCAGCAGCCTCAGGAGGGAGATGAACACCGGGGAGCTGTTTTCT.

This clonotype has only a few counts. V is TRBV7-2 and J is TRBJ2-2, with TRBD1 as a possible D gene (6 bases). Germline V gene sequence: CDR1 SGHTA, CDR2 FQGNSA. CDR3 size: 17 residues. The germline V and J ends were trimmed by 5 bases and 0 bases, with 16 bases remaining between them. CDR3 DNA sequence: TGTGCCAGCAGCCCGCCACCCGGGACATCGAACACCGGGGAGCTGTTTTTT. This encodes CASSPPPGTSNTGELFF.

The CDR3 loop is CASSQGTMVQDPLYNEQFF. The CDR3 DNA reads TGTGCCAGCAGCCAAGGGACAATGGTTCAGGACCCTCTCTACAATGAGCAGTTCTTC. The chain employs TRBV4-2 and TRBJ2-1; D perhaps matches TRBD1 (5 bases). V was trimmed by 1 base and J by 3 bases, leaving 22 bases between them. Germline V gives CDR1 LGHNA, CDR2 YNFKEQ. The CDR3 spans 19 residues.

About this clonotype: The germline gene is not matched at one end of the junction; a read error may be the cause. This sequence joins TRBV4-1 and TRBJ2-7, with no clear D. The V gene's germline CDR1 is MGHRA and CDR2 YSYEKL. The CDR3 consists of 17 residues. The CDR3 is CASSQESLPPTSYEQYF. CDR3 in DNA: TGTGCCAGCAGCCAAGAAAGCCTTCCGCCGACCTCCTACGAGCAGTACTTC.

There are many counts of this clonotype. The chain recombines TRBV7-6 with TRBJ2-1; TRBD2 agrees at 10 bases. V was clipped by 2 bases and J by 1 base; unmatched bases: 8. The CDR3 length is 18 residues. Germline CDR1 SGHVS, CDR2 FNYEAQ. The CDR3: CASSLYPSGGSSYNEQFF. DNA for the CDR3: TGTGCCAGCAGCTTATATCCTAGCGGGGGATCGTCCTACAATGAGCAGTTCTTC. Full variable domain (outside the CDR3, taken from reference TRBV7-6 and TRBJ2-1): GAGVSQSPRYKVTKRGQDVALRCDPISGHVSLYWYRQALGQGPEFLTYFNYEAQQDKSGLPNDRFSAERPEGSISTLTIQRTEQRDSAMYRCASSLYPSGGSSYNEQFFGPGTRLTVL.

The chain couples TRBV7-1 to TRBJ1-3; D not certain. TRBV7-1 is designated an ORF whose function remains uncertain. With 5 bases removed from V and 3 bases from J, the gap between germline ends came to 20 bases. This CDR3 is built from 17 residues. The CDR3 loop is CASSPPQGQEDGNTIYF. The CDR3 region has the DNA TGTGCCAGCAGCCCCCCTCAAGGGCAAGAAGATGGAAACACCATATATTTT.

The chain recombines TRBV27 with TRBJ2-7; D may match TRBD1 or TRBD2 (7 bases each). Germline CDR1 is MNHEY and CDR2 is SMNVEV (reference sequence). CDR3 length equals 14 residues. The V and J ends lost 4 bases and 1 base respectively, with 11 bases between them. The CDR3 here is CASSYQGGSYEQYF. The CDR3 DNA follows: TGTGCCAGCAGTTATCAGGGGGGGTCCTACGAGCAGTACTTC.

This clonotype was detected only a few times. The genes are TRBV6-1 and TRBJ1-4; 9 bases align to TRBD1. This CDR3 has 17 residues. The V and J ends lost 5 bases and 7 bases, in that order; junction bases with no gene match: 14. Germline CDR1 reads MNHNS; CDR2 reads SASEGT. Here the CDR3 reads CASSYLPPGQGTEKLFF. DNA of the CDR3: TGTGCCAGCAGTTACCTACCACCGGGACAGGGTACTGAAAAACTGTTTTTT.

The chain recombines TRBV6-2 or TRBV6-3 with TRBJ2-7, with a weak D call TRBD1 (6 bases). The CDR3 contains 12 residues. V lost 6 bases to trimming and J lost 13 bases, with 19 bases between them. Germline V gene sequence: CDR1 MNHEY, CDR2 SVGEGT. This CDR3 reads CASSPGAAILYV. Here the CDR3 DNA reads TGTGCCAGCAGCCCAGGGGCGGCCATACTTTACGTC.

This clonotype appeared a few times. The V and J genes are TRBV19 and TRBJ1-5; 7 bases line up with TRBD1. This CDR3 spans 13 amino acids. V was clipped by 9 bases and J by 4 bases; unmatched bases: 6. Looked up from germline, CDR1 is LNHDA and CDR2 is SQIVND (reference sequence). CDR3 DNA sequence: TGTGCCAGCACTGGACAGGCGAATCAGCCCCAGCATTTT. It is translated as CASTGQANQPQHF.

The rearrangement uses TRBV10-3 and TRBJ1-1; TRBD1 is a possible D gene (5 bases). CDR1 ENHRY and CDR2 SYGVKD come from the germline V gene. The CDR3 loop spans 15 amino acids. The V and J ends lost 0 bases and 5 bases respectively, with 13 bases between them. The CDR3 sequence is CAISESGGGRTEAFF. The CDR3 nucleotides read TGTGCCATCAGTGAGTCCGGGGGTGGTAGGACTGAAGCTTTCTTT.

The chain employs TRBV28 and TRBJ2-3, with TRBD2 matching over 11 bases. The CDR3 sequence is 18 residues long. Germline-derived CDR1 and CDR2 are MDHEN and SYDVKM. The junction had 14 bases not matched to a gene; V was cut back by 6 bases and J by 3 bases. CDR3 DNA sequence: TGTGCCAGCAGCAATATAGCGGGGGGGCCTGATGGTACAGATACGCAGTATTTT. Translated: CASSNIAGGPDGTDTQYF.

V usage is TRBV27 and J usage is TRBJ2-3; D remains ambiguous. Germline CDR1 and CDR2: MNHEY and SMNVEV (reference sequence). V lost 4 bases and J 4 bases, leaving 9 bases between the germline ends. CDR3 size: 13 residues. DNA of the CDR3: TGTGCCAGCAGTTGGGGAATGCCAGATACGCAGTATTTT. Translating it yields CASSWGMPDTQYF.

This clonotype was observed a handful of times. This chain joins TRBV27 and TRBJ1-1; 10 positions match TRBD1. With 5 bases clipped from V and 11 bases from J, the junction kept 2 bases outside the gene matches. Germline V CDR1 and CDR2: MNHEY, SMNVEV (reference sequence). This CDR3 spans 11 amino acids. CDR3 bases: TGTGCCAGCAGTGGGACAGGGGACGCTTTCTTT. Protein product: CASSGTGDAFF.

This clonotype was recorded a few times. This chain joins TRBV6-1 and TRBJ2-5; D not resolved. This CDR3 is built from 15 residues. Germline loops: CDR1 MNHNS, CDR2 SASEGT. Trimming took off 2 bases at V and 1 base at J, with 11 bases between the two ends. CDR3 sequence reads: CASSESLATQETQYF. As DNA, the CDR3 is TGTGCCAGCAGTGAATCGTTGGCAACCCAAGAGACCCAGTACTTC.

The chain combines TRBV27 with TRBJ1-2; 10 nucleotides agree with TRBD1. With 1 base clipped from V and 4 bases from J, the junction kept 21 bases outside the gene matches. The germline V gene has CDR1 MNHEY and CDR2 SMNVEV (reference sequence). CDR3 length: 21 residues. The CDR3 DNA reads as TGTGCCAGCAGTTTATTTCTTCCCAAAAGGGGACAGGGGTCTTTTCTCTATGGCTACACCTTC. Translated: CASSLFLPKRGQGSFLYGYTF.

A few counts support this clonotype. The chain carries TRBV6-2 or TRBV6-3 and TRBJ2-5; 10 nucleotides line up with TRBD2. Germline values: CDR1 MNHEY, CDR2 SVGEGT. This CDR3 comprises 16 residues. Trimming cost V 4 bases and J 4 bases; bases outside gene matches: 9. CDR3 DNA: TGTGCCAGCAGTTCCCTAGCGGGGGCCCTCGGAGAGACCCAGTACTTC. It yields the protein CASSSLAGALGETQYF.

This clonotype was picked up a small number of times. The chain carries TRBV6-2 or TRBV6-3 and TRBJ2-6; D uncertain. Trimming stripped 2 bases from V and 12 bases from J, with 8 bases between. CDR1 and CDR2 from the germline V gene are MNHEY and SVGEGT. This CDR3 has 12 amino acids. CDR3 DNA: TGTGCCAGCAGTTACCCGTTACCCGTCCTGACTTTC. As protein: CASSYPLPVLTF.

The rearrangement links TRBV9 to TRBJ2-5, with 16 bases fitting TRBD2. Germline V gene sequence: CDR1 SGDLS, CDR2 YYNGEE. The V segment lost 3 bases and the J segment 5 bases; nucleotides outside the gene matches: 10. The CDR3 is 18 amino acids. CDR3 sequence (DNA): TGTGCCAGCAGCGGATTGGGACTAGCGGGGGGGCATCATGAGACCCAGTACTTC. Its translation is CASSGLGLAGGHHETQYF.

This clonotype was counted ten times or more. The chain recombines TRBV6-1 with TRBJ2-1; 7 bases line up with TRBD1. This CDR3 is 15 amino acids long. J lost 6 bases, V lost 1 base, and 6 bases had no gene match. In germline, CDR1 is MNHNS, CDR2 SASEGT. The CDR3 here is CASSEEVTGFNEQFF. CDR3 coding DNA: TGTGCCAGCAGTGAAGAGGTGACAGGGTTCAATGAGCAGTTCTTC.

The chain recombines TRBV7-4 with TRBJ1-6; D perhaps matches TRBD1 (5 bases). The CDR3 contains 15 residues. Germline CDR1 and CDR2: SGHVT and SQSDAQ. Trimming stripped 1 base from V and 7 bases from J, with 11 bases between. CDR3 in DNA: TGTGCCAGCAGCTTAGGTGGCAGGGACAATTCACCCCTCCACTTT. Translation: CASSLGGRDNSPLHF.

The V call is TRBV13, the J call TRBJ2-5, with 8 bases lining up with TRBD1. The ends lost 10 bases at V and 4 bases at J; junction bases unmatched: 8. This CDR3 spans 13 amino acids. The V gene's germline CDR1 is PRHDT and CDR2 FYEKMQ (reference sequence). CDR3 in DNA: TGTGCCACAGGACAGGGAAGTATAGAGACCCAGTACTTC. Protein sequence: CATGQGSIETQYF.